This TCR beta chain derives from a study of post-analysis software for immune sequencing data. Tagging with unique molecular identifiers was a feature of the TCR beta cDNA libraries. TCRdb used MiXCR to reprocess the PCR reads, holding one entry per CDR3 protein. This sample has 740,000 or so distinct CDR3 sequences; approximately 53% occur once, and the top ten carry roughly 4.4%. The TCR sequence derives from a girl aged 5-17 years with multiple sclerosis. The material sequenced was blood.

The CDR3 sequence: CSATSDQKETQYF. In DNA form, the CDR3 reads TGCAGTGCTACGAGCGACCAAAAAGAGACCCAGTACTTC. J is TRBJ2-5 and V is TRBV20-1; no clear D gene. V shed 4 bases and J shed 3 bases, with 12 bases lying between them. Germline CDR1 DFQATT, CDR2 SNEGSKA (reference sequence). This CDR3 is 13 amino acids long.